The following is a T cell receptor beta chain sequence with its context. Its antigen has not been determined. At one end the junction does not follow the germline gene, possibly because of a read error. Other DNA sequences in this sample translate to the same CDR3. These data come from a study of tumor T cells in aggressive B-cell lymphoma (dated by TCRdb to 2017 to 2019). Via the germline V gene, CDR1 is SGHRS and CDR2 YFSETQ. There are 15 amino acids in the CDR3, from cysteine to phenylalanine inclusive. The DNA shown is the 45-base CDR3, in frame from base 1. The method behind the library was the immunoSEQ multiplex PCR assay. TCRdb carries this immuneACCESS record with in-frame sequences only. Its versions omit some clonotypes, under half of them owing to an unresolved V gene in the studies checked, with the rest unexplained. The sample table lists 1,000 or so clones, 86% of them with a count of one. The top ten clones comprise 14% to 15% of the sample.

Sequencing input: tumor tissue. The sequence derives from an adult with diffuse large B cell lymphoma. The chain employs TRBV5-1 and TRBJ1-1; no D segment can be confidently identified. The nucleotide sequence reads TGTGCCAGCAGCTTGGACCGACATATGAACACTGAAGCTTTCTTT. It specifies CASSLDRHMNTEAFF.